Each of the 7 T cell receptor beta chains below was sequenced from the same sample in a study of glioma-infiltrating T cells after dendritic cell vaccination. Using immunoSEQ multiplex PCR, the repertoire was profiled, and TCRdb retains in-frame clones only, with some absent. The sample holds roughly 100,000 clones; 90% are singletons and the top ten take approximately 2.7%. Time point here: after dendritic cell vaccination, including at tumor progression/relapse. The specimen comprised blood, sampled after dendritic cell vaccination. These receptors all stem from a human donor with glioblastoma.

This chain joins TRBV4-2 and TRBJ2-3; 16 positions agree with TRBD2. V lost 4 bases to trimming and J lost 3 bases; unmatched junction nucleotides: 7. The CDR3 extends over 18 amino acids. The germline V gene encodes CDR1 LGHNA and CDR2 YNFKEQ. CDR3 in DNA: TGTGCCAGCAGCCTAGGGACTAGCGGGGGGGCCCGGACAGATACGCAGTATTTT. Translating gives CASSLGTSGGARTDTQYF.

V is TRBV7-8 and J is TRBJ1-3; maybe TRBD1 (5 bases). The CDR3 has 17 amino acids. The V and J ends lost 5 bases and 3 bases respectively, with 20 bases between them. Germline V gives CDR1 SGHVS, CDR2 FQNEAQ. CDR3 DNA: TGTGCCAGCAGCATTCTTGTCGACAGCCGGCGTGGAAACACCATATATTTT. Translated: CASSILVDSRRGNTIYF. The full variable domain, rest sourced from reference TRBV7-8 and TRBJ1-3, is GAGVSQSPRYKVAKRGQDVALRCDPISGHVSLFWYQQALGQGPEFLTYFQNEAQLDKSGLPSDRFFAERPEGSVSTLKIQRTQQEDSAVYLCASSILVDSRRGNTIYFGEGSWLTVV.

V gene TRBV21-1 combines with J gene TRBJ2-3; the table calls TRBD2, which could not be checked here. TRBV21-1 is designated a pseudogene. The CDR3 is 12 residues long. CDR3 region: CASSNDGGTQYF. The CDR3 DNA is TGTGCCAGCAGCAATGATGGAGGTACGCAGTATTTT.

J is TRBJ2-7 and V is TRBV2, with D tentatively TRBD2 (7 bases). V gave up 6 bases and J gave up 6 bases, with 18 bases separating them. Germline V gene sequence: CDR1 SNHLY, CDR2 FYNNEI. The CDR3 extends over 14 amino acids. CDR3 in DNA: TGTGCCAGCAGCGGTTTTGGGGGGGCTGGCGAGCAGTACTTC. Its protein is CASSGFGGAGEQYF.

The genes are TRBV18 and TRBJ1-5, with D possibly TRBD1 on 6 matching bases. The CDR3 has 15 amino acids. V dropped 6 bases and J dropped 2 bases, with 14 bases sitting between them. CDR1 and CDR2 (germline): KGHSH, LQKENI. CDR3 DNA sequence: TGTGCCAGCTCTTACGACAGGTGGGGCAATCAGCCCCAGCATTTT. Protein product: CASSYDRWGNQPQHF. The full variable domain, its missing parts supplied by reference TRBV18 and TRBJ1-5, is NAGVMQNPRHLVRRRGQEARLRCSPMKGHSHVYWYRQLPEEGLKFMVYLQKENIIDESGMPKERFSAEFPKEGPSILRIQQVVRGDSAAYFCASSYDRWGNQPQHFGDGTRLSIL.

The chain links TRBV9 to TRBJ2-5; 8 nucleotides agree with TRBD1. Germline assignment: CDR1 SGDLS and CDR2 YYNGEE. The J segment lost 11 bases and the V segment lost 2 bases, leaving 11 bases of the junction unmatched. The CDR3 consists of 14 residues. CDR3 residues: CASSVGTGGWEQYF. The CDR3 nucleotides read TGTGCCAGCAGCGTGGGGACAGGTGGTTGGGAGCAGTACTTC.

The rearrangement links TRBV10-3 to TRBJ2-3, with D maybe TRBD1 (5 bases). V was cut by 0 bases and J by 0 bases, with 10 bases left in between. Germline V gives CDR1 ENHRY, CDR2 SYGVKD. The CDR3 contains 16 residues. The DNA of the CDR3 is TGTGCCATCAGTGAGTCGGGCAGGGTGAGCACAGATACGCAGTATTTT. It translates to CAISESGRVSTDTQYF.